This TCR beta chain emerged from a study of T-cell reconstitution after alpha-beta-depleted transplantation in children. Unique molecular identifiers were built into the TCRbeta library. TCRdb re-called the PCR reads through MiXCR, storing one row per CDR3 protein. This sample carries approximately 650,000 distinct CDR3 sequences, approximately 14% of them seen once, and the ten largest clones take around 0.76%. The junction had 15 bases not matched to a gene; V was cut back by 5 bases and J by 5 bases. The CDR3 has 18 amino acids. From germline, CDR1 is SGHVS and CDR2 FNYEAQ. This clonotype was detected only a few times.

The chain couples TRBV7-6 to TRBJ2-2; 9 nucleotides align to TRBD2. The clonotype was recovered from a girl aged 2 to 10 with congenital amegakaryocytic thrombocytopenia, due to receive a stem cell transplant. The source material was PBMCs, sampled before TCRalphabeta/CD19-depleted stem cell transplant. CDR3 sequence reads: CASSDEPGVAGVTGELFF. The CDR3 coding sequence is TGTGCCAGCAGCGACGAACCCGGGGTAGCGGGAGTTACCGGGGAGCTGTTTTTT.